This is a list of T cell receptor beta chains from one sample in a study of shared clonotypes between healthy human individuals. The assay was immunoSEQ multiplex PCR, and TCRdb's table has in-frame clones only and misses some. Here the sample spans roughly 770,000 clones, roughly 96% being singletons. Sequencing used naive CD8+ T cells sorted from blood. These receptors came from a man younger than 45 in good health. Each CDR3 is given with its conserved first and last residue. Each record gives: V gene, J gene, D gene, clone size, CDR3 protein, CDR3 DNA. The D gene is left open where the match is weak. Expanded clones get a size class; other rows say once, few or many, or leave the size out.

v_call: TRBV2; j_call: TRBJ1-5; d_call: -; clone_size: -; cdr3_aa: CASSPQPQHF; cdr3_nt: TGTGCCAGCAGTCCGCAGCCCCAGCATTTT
v_call: TRBV19; j_call: TRBJ2-5; d_call: -; clone_size: -; cdr3_aa: CASSRFGSSQETQYF; cdr3_nt: TGTGCCAGTAGTAGGTTCGGAAGTTCCCAAGAGACCCAGTACTTC
v_call: TRBV11-2; j_call: TRBJ2-7; d_call: TRBD2; clone_size: -; cdr3_aa: CASSLGASGHRYEQYF; cdr3_nt: TGTGCCAGCAGCTTAGGGGCTAGCGGGCACCGCTACGAGCAGTACTTC
v_call: TRBV7-9; j_call: TRBJ2-7; d_call: -; clone_size: -; cdr3_aa: CASSLPVSYEQYF; cdr3_nt: TGTGCCAGCAGCTTACCAGTTTCCTACGAGCAGTACTTC
v_call: TRBV28; j_call: TRBJ2-1; d_call: -; clone_size: -; cdr3_aa: CASRWGLGYNEQFF; cdr3_nt: TGTGCCAGCAGGTGGGGGTTGGGCTACAATGAGCAGTTCTTC
v_call: TRBV28; j_call: TRBJ2-7; d_call: -; clone_size: -; cdr3_aa: CASSWEAPYEQYF; cdr3_nt: TGTGCCAGCAGTTGGGAAGCCCCATACGAGCAGTACTTC
v_call: TRBV2; j_call: TRBJ2-2; d_call: TRBD2; clone_size: once; cdr3_aa: CASSGTSGHTGELFF; cdr3_nt: TGTGCCAGCAGTGGGACTAGCGGACACACCGGGGAGCTGTTTTTT
v_call: TRBV11-2; j_call: TRBJ1-5; d_call: -; clone_size: -; cdr3_aa: CASSLRDSNQPQHF; cdr3_nt: TGTGCCAGCAGCTTACGGGATAGCAATCAGCCCCAGCATTTT
v_call: TRBV27; j_call: TRBJ2-7; d_call: TRBD1; clone_size: -; cdr3_aa: CASSTYRGNYEQYF; cdr3_nt: TGTGCCAGCAGCACCTACAGGGGGAACTACGAGCAGTACTTC
v_call: TRBV28; j_call: TRBJ2-2; d_call: -; clone_size: -; cdr3_aa: CASSLFENTGELFF; cdr3_nt: TGTGCCAGCAGTTTATTCGAGAACACCGGGGAGCTGTTTTTT
v_call: TRBV7-9; j_call: TRBJ2-2; d_call: TRBD1; clone_size: once; cdr3_aa: CASSSGTGDLTGELFF; cdr3_nt: TGTGCCAGCAGCTCCGGGACAGGGGATCTCACCGGGGAGCTGTTTTTT
v_call: TRBV4-1; j_call: TRBJ2-7; d_call: -; clone_size: -; cdr3_aa: CASSQVGAYEQYF; cdr3_nt: TGCGCCAGCAGCCAAGTGGGGGCCTACGAGCAGTACTTC
v_call: TRBV4-3; j_call: TRBJ2-1; d_call: TRBD2; clone_size: -; cdr3_aa: CASSQDGTSFDEQFF; cdr3_nt: TGCGCCAGCAGCCAAGATGGGACTAGCTTCGATGAGCAGTTCTTC
v_call: TRBV18; j_call: TRBJ2-7; d_call: TRBD2; clone_size: -; cdr3_aa: CASSPWTSGNEQYF; cdr3_nt: TGTGCCAGCTCACCATGGACTAGCGGGAACGAGCAGTACTTC
v_call: TRBV30; j_call: TRBJ1-1; d_call: -; clone_size: -; cdr3_aa: CAWSAGTRGATEAFF; cdr3_nt: TGTGCCTGGAGTGCCGGGACTCGGGGAGCCACTGAAGCTTTCTTT
v_call: TRBV7-9; j_call: TRBJ2-1; d_call: TRBD1; clone_size: -; cdr3_aa: CASSTRPTGFINEQFF; cdr3_nt: TGTGCCAGCAGCACGAGACCGACAGGGTTTATCAATGAGCAGTTCTTC